The 13 T cell receptor beta chains below all came from one sample that was sequenced in a study of a mutant IDH1 vaccine in newly diagnosed glioma. Their cognate antigens are unknown. Only in-frame clones appear in the TCRdb table, and some are missing; sequencing was by immunoSEQ multiplex PCR. The table includes tens of thousands of clones, 91% detected once. As to time point: week 11, during vaccination. It was 300 ug of mutant IDH1 20-mer peptide that made up each vaccine dose, given with topical imiquimod. Specimen: PBMCs, collected from a glioma patient whose treatment included an IDH1 peptide vaccine. These receptors originate from a man aged 50 to 59 with glioma.

The chain joins TRBV9 to TRBJ2-1; D is perhaps TRBD2 (6 bases). The CDR3 covers 16 residues. The V and J ends lost 4 bases and 6 bases respectively, with 20 bases between them. The germline gives CDR1 SGDLS, CDR2 YYNGEE. The CDR3 loop is CASSLVVGGGGNEQFF. CDR3 DNA sequence: TGTGCCAGCAGCCTGGTCGTGGGAGGAGGTGGCAATGAGCAGTTCTTC.

The chain employs TRBV7-2 and TRBJ2-4; no reliable D call. V was clipped by 0 bases and J by 6 bases, with 9 bases between them. The CDR3 contains 14 residues. Germline V gives CDR1 SGHTA, CDR2 FQGNSA. CDR3 bases: TGTGCCAGCAGCTTAGCCCACATGGGAAACATTCAGTACTTC. Translation: CASSLAHMGNIQYF.

The chain carries TRBV7-9 and TRBJ2-3; 7 nucleotides match TRBD2. The CDR3 runs 15 residues. V lost 0 bases to trimming and J lost 1 base; unmatched junction nucleotides: 1. Germline V gene sequence: CDR1 SEHNR, CDR2 FQNEAQ (reference sequence). This CDR3 reads CASSLASGGTDTQYF. The CDR3 DNA reads as TGTGCCAGCAGCTTAGCCAGCGGGGGCACAGATACGCAGTATTTT.

V is TRBV30 and J is TRBJ2-3; 8 bases map to TRBD1. CDR1 GTSNPN and CDR2 SVGIG come from the germline V gene (reference sequence). This CDR3 comprises 13 residues. J lost 1 base, V lost 5 bases, and 2 bases had no gene match. The chain's CDR3 is CAWGQGGTDTQYF. In nucleotides, the CDR3 is TGTGCCTGGGGACAGGGCGGCACAGATACGCAGTATTTT.

The chain's CDR3 is CASSLVHRGIGDTQYF. The CDR3 DNA sequence: TGTGCCAGCAGCTTAGTTCACCGGGGAATAGGAGATACGCAGTATTTT. The J gene is TRBJ2-3, the V gene TRBV7-2, with D perhaps TRBD2 (5 bases). The CDR3 has 16 residues. Trimming shortened V by 1 base and J by 5 bases, and 16 bases separated the two germline ends. Germline V lookup: CDR1 SGHTA, CDR2 FQGNSA.

The V and J genes are TRBV5-1 and TRBJ2-5; 10 bases are a match to TRBD1. The germline V gene encodes CDR1 SGHRS and CDR2 YFSETQ. This CDR3 is 15 amino acids long. Trimming took 4 bases from V and 1 from J; bases not matched to a gene: 4. The CDR3 reads CASSGGQGSQETQYF. The DNA for the CDR3 is TGCGCCAGCAGCGGGGGACAGGGGAGCCAAGAGACCCAGTACTTC.

J is TRBJ1-6 and V is TRBV2; TRBD1 matches 8 bases. The CDR3 is made up of 14 amino acids. Germline lookup yields CDR1 SNHLY and CDR2 FYNNEI. V dropped 7 bases and J dropped 9; count of bases not matched to a gene: 8. CDR3 sequence (DNA): TGTGCCAGCACTACGGGACAGGCGGGTTCACCCCTCCACTTT. It is translated as CASTTGQAGSPLHF.

V is TRBV4-3 and J is TRBJ2-7; D unclear. CDR3 length equals 14 residues. Germline CDR1 is LGHNA and CDR2 is YSLEER. V lost 0 bases, J lost 3 bases, and 9 bases lay in between. CDR3: CASSQDHGVYEQYF. The DNA for the CDR3 is TGCGCCAGCAGCCAAGATCATGGGGTCTACGAGCAGTACTTC.

This clone was detected once. This chain joins TRBV4-3 and TRBJ1-1; D is possibly TRBD1 (5 bases). The germline V gene has CDR1 LGHNA and CDR2 YSLEER. This CDR3 region has 15 residues. The V and J ends lost 1 base and 1 base respectively, with 10 bases between them. CDR3 residues: CASSQAPGPNTEAFF. The CDR3 nucleotides read TGCGCCAGCAGCCAAGCCCCAGGGCCGAACACTGAAGCTTTCTTT.

The chain uses TRBV6-6 and TRBJ2-5, with 7 bases fitting TRBD1. V shed 2 bases and J 5 bases; nucleotides not matched to a gene: 8. The CDR3 is 15 residues long. Germline V gives CDR1 MNHNY, CDR2 SVGAGI (reference sequence). The CDR3 bases are TGTGCCAGCAGTTACCCTGACAGGGCCTGGGAGACCCAGTACTTC. It codes for CASSYPDRAWETQYF.

J is TRBJ2-5 and V is TRBV4-1; D is possibly TRBD1 (5 bases). CDR1 is MGHRA and CDR2 is YSYEKL in the germline V gene. Trimming cost V 3 bases and J 0 bases, with 14 bases left between them. The CDR3 consists of 16 residues. The CDR3 DNA sequence: TGCGCCAGCAGCCACCTCGTCAGGGAATACCAAGAGACCCAGTACTTC. It is translated as CASSHLVREYQETQYF.

This chain connects TRBV29-1 to TRBJ2-3; TRBD2 matches at 14 bases. V was pared by 8 bases and J by 1 base, with 5 bases of the junction left unmatched. CDR1 SQVTM and CDR2 ANQGSEA come from the germline V gene. This CDR3 is 15 amino acids long. CDR3 amino acids: CSLKGLAGGTDTQYF. The CDR3 bases are TGCAGCTTAAAGGGACTAGCGGGGGGCACAGATACGCAGTATTTT.

The V and J genes are TRBV7-9 and TRBJ2-3, with 8 nucleotides matching TRBD2. From germline, CDR1 is SEHNR and CDR2 FQNEAQ (reference sequence). J gave up 0 bases and V 4 bases, and 3 bases lay outside the gene matches. The CDR3 has 15 amino acids. The CDR3 spells CASSSSGPSTDTQYF. CDR3 nucleotides: TGTGCCAGCAGCTCTAGCGGGCCTAGCACAGATACGCAGTATTTT.